What follows are 18 T cell receptor beta chains derived from one specimen sequenced in a study of T-cell reconstitution after alpha-beta-depleted transplantation in children. During its preparation, the TCRbeta library received unique molecular identifiers. TCRdb reanalysed the PCR reads using MiXCR and keeps one entry per CDR3 protein. This sample has some 520,000 distinct CDR3 sequences, with 30% to 35% found just once. The sample here was PBMCs from the stem cell graft donor, taken from the stem cell graft. These receptors came from a human donor who donated a stem cell graft to a child with aplastic anemia.

The chain recombines TRBV24-1 with TRBJ1-1; D call uncertain. Trimming removed 4 bases from V and 0 bases from J, with 5 bases in between. Germline lookup yields CDR1 KGHDR and CDR2 SFDVKD. This CDR3 is 13 amino acids long. In DNA, the CDR3 is TGTGCCACCAGTGAGTCGATGAACACTGAAGCTTTCTTT. Protein product: CATSESMNTEAFF.

The J gene is TRBJ2-4, the V gene TRBV7-2; D is perhaps TRBD2 (5 bases). V shed 1 base and J shed 1 base, with 8 bases lying between them. There are 15 residues in the CDR3. CDR1 and CDR2 (germline): SGHTA, FQGNSA. The CDR3: CASSLVGIAKNIQYF. As DNA, the CDR3 is TGTGCCAGCAGCTTAGTCGGGATTGCCAAAAACATTCAGTACTTC.

The J gene is TRBJ1-1, the V gene TRBV24-1; TRBD1 is a possible D gene (5 bases). Trimming removed 4 bases from V and 8 bases from J, with 13 bases in between. The CDR3 runs 13 residues. Per the germline V gene, CDR1 is KGHDR and CDR2 is SFDVKD. Here the CDR3 reads CATSERDRREAFF. For the CDR3, the DNA is TGTGCCACCAGTGAACGGGACCGCCGCGAAGCTTTCTTT.

The chain joins TRBV7-9 to TRBJ2-1, with D perhaps matching TRBD2 (5 bases). Germline CDR1 is SEHNR and CDR2 is FQNEAQ (reference sequence). V lost 5 bases and J 0 bases, leaving 14 bases between the germline ends. The CDR3 is 16 amino acids. The CDR3 protein is CASSRGDGSSYNEQFF. The CDR3 bases are TGTGCCAGCAGCCGGGGAGATGGGAGCTCCTACAATGAGCAGTTCTTC.

The V gene is TRBV5-6, the J gene TRBJ2-1; 8 positions agree with TRBD2. The CDR3 extends over 15 amino acids. The J segment lost 5 bases and the V segment lost 0 bases, leaving 4 bases of the junction unmatched. The germline CDR1 and CDR2 sequences are SGHDT and YYEEEE. This chain's CDR3 is CASSLGPSGHNEQFF. For the CDR3, the DNA is TGTGCCAGCAGCTTGGGGCCTAGCGGGCACAATGAGCAGTTCTTC.

The chain uses TRBV9 and TRBJ2-5, with 16 bases matching TRBD2. The CDR3 is made up of 17 amino acids. Germline lookup yields CDR1 SGDLS and CDR2 YYNGEE. V was pared by 5 bases and J by 4 bases, with 8 bases of the junction left unmatched. The CDR3 here is CASSGTSGRAYGETQYF. The CDR3 region has the DNA TGTGCCAGCAGTGGGACTAGCGGGAGGGCGTATGGAGAGACCCAGTACTTC.

The chain has TRBV20-1 and TRBJ1-1; possibly TRBD1 for D (5 bases). CDR3 length: 14 amino acids. Germline V CDR1 and CDR2: DFQATT, SNEGSKA (reference sequence). The germline V and J ends were trimmed by 3 bases and 1 base, with 12 bases remaining between them. CDR3 sequence (DNA): TGCAGTGCTAGGGAAGCAGGGCCGAACACTGAAGCTTTCTTT. Its translation is CSAREAGPNTEAFF.

This clonotype was counted ten times or more. Here the CDR3 reads CASSLGITNTEAFF. The CDR3, as DNA: TGTGCCAGCAGCCTGGGAATAACGAACACTGAAGCTTTCTTT. The chain carries TRBV12-3 or TRBV12-4 and TRBJ1-1; no firm D call. This CDR3 is built from 14 residues. V gave up 6 bases and J gave up 1 base, with 12 bases separating them.

This clonotype was recorded a few times. V and J are TRBV29-1 and TRBJ2-1; 8 nucleotides align to TRBD2. The CDR3 runs 14 residues. The V gene end was trimmed by 5 bases and the J gene end by 6 bases; junction bases not matched to a gene: 9. Germline V CDR1 and CDR2: SQVTM, ANQGSEA. This CDR3 is CSVPTAGRANEQFF. For the CDR3, the DNA is TGCAGCGTTCCGACCGCCGGGAGGGCCAATGAGCAGTTCTTC.

The chain links TRBV9 to TRBJ1-4, with D unresolved. The V gene lost 0 bases and the J gene lost 3 bases, with 18 bases spanning the gap. The CDR3 has 18 amino acids. Per germline, CDR1 SGDLS and CDR2 YYNGEE. CDR3 bases: TGTGCCAGCAGCGTAGCGTCTCCACGGCCTTTATCTAATGAAAAACTGTTTTTT. It encodes CASSVASPRPLSNEKLFF.

The chain combines TRBV21-1 with TRBJ2-4; TRBD2 reflects the table's D call only, with no check against the DNA. TRBV21-1 is deemed a pseudogene. This CDR3 contains 16 residues. This CDR3 reads CASSPQGTLAKNIQYF. The CDR3 DNA reads TGTGCCAGCAGCCCCCAAGGGACCTTAGCCAAAAACATTCAGTACTTC.

This clonotype turned up a few times. The V call is TRBV20-1, the J call TRBJ1-2; D may be TRBD1 (5 bases). Germline CDR1 reads DFQATT; CDR2 reads SNEGSKA (reference sequence). This CDR3 region has 15 residues. Between the trimmed V and J ends, which lost 0 bases and 0 bases, there was a span of 11 bases. Here the CDR3 reads CSARDWGPSNYGYTF. Here the CDR3 DNA reads TGCAGTGCTAGAGATTGGGGACCGTCTAACTATGGCTACACCTTC.

In its sample, this clonotype was seen a few times. The chain carries TRBV6-5 and TRBJ2-6; D may correspond to TRBD1 or TRBD2 (5 bases each). Germline V gene sequence: CDR1 MNHEY, CDR2 SVGAGI. CDR3 length equals 15 residues. Trimming left V 3 bases short and J 3 bases short, with 9 bases between. The CDR3 DNA is TGTGCCAGCAGTTATGGGGGTTTTGGGGCCAACGTCCTGACTTTC. It yields the protein CASSYGGFGANVLTF.

This clonotype was counted only a few times. The rearrangement links TRBV7-9 to TRBJ2-4, with D possibly being TRBD2 (6 bases). From germline, CDR1 is SEHNR and CDR2 FQNEAQ (reference sequence). The CDR3 contains 16 residues. With 4 bases removed from V and 2 bases from J, the gap between germline ends came to 15 bases. CDR3: CASSSDPGLSKNIQYF. The CDR3 DNA follows: TGTGCCAGCAGCTCCGACCCAGGACTATCCAAAAACATTCAGTACTTC.

The V and J genes are TRBV7-2 and TRBJ2-1; perhaps TRBD1 as D (5 bases). This CDR3 has 13 amino acids. CDR1 and CDR2 from the germline V gene are SGHTA and FQGNSA. V lost 5 bases and J 4 bases, leaving 9 bases between the germline ends. CDR3 protein: CASSRGMYNEQFF. As DNA, the CDR3 is TGTGCCAGCAGCAGGGGAATGTACAATGAGCAGTTCTTC. Supplemented by reference TRBV7-2 and TRBJ2-1, the full variable domain reads GAGVSQSPSNKVTEKGKDVELRCDPISGHTALYWYRQSLGQGLEFLIYFQGNSAPDKSGLPSDRFSAERTGGSVSTLTIQRTQQEDSAVYLCASSRGMYNEQFFGPGTRLTVL.

The rearrangement joins TRBV7-9 to TRBJ2-5; D ambiguous. Trimming cost V 6 bases and J 0 bases, with 17 bases left between them. The CDR3 is made up of 16 amino acids. Germline CDR1 reads SEHNR; CDR2 reads FQNEAQ (reference sequence). CDR3 sequence reads: CASSSHIAVYQETQYF. The CDR3 coding sequence is TGTGCCAGCAGTTCTCATATTGCGGTATACCAAGAGACCCAGTACTTC.

This chain uses TRBV9 with TRBJ1-2; tentatively, D is TRBD1 (5 bases). The germline V gene encodes CDR1 SGDLS and CDR2 YYNGEE. V lost 0 bases and J 2 bases, leaving 8 bases between the germline ends. The length of the CDR3 is 14 residues. In nucleotides, the CDR3 is TGTGCCAGCAGCGTAGGCCGGGACAACTATGGCTACACCTTC. This gives the protein CASSVGRDNYGYTF.

CDR3 nucleotides: TGTGCCAGCAGCTCCGGTGCGGGTACCCATGAGCAGTTCTTC. This gives the protein CASSSGAGTHEQFF. The rearrangement uses TRBV7-2 and TRBJ2-1, with D possibly matching TRBD2 (5 bases). The CDR3 extends over 14 amino acids. Per germline, CDR1 SGHTA and CDR2 FQGNSA. Trimming removed 4 bases at V and 8 bases at J, with 15 bases between.